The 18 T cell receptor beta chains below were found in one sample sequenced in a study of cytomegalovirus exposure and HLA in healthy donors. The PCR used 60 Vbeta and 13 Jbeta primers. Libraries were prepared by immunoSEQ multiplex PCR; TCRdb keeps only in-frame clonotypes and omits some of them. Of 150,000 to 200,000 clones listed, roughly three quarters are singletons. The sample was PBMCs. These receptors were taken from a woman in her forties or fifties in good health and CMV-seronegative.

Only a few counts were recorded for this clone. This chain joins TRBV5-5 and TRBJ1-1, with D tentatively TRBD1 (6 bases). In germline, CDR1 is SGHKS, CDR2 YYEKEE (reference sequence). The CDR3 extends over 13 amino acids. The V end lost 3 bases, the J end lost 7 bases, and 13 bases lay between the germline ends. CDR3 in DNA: TGTGCCAGCAGCTATTCCGGGACAAGTGAAGCTTTCTTT. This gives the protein CASSYSGTSEAFF.

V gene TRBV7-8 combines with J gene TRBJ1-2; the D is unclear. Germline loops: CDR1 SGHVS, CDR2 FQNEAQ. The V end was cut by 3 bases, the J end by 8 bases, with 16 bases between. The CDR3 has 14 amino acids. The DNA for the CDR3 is TGTGCCAGCAGCTTCGACACCCTCCTCCGAGGCTACACCTTC. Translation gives CASSFDTLLRGYTF.

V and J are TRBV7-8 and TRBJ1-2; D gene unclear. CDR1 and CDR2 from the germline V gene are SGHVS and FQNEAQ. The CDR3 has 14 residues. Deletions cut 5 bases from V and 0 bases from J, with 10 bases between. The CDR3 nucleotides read TGTGCCAGCAGCCACGACCGGGCTAACTATGGCTACACCTTC. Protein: CASSHDRANYGYTF. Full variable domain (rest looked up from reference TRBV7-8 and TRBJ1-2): GAGVSQSPRYKVAKRGQDVALRCDPISGHVSLFWYQQALGQGPEFLTYFQNEAQLDKSGLPSDRFFAERPEGSVSTLKIQRTQQEDSAVYLCASSHDRANYGYTFGSGTRLTVV.

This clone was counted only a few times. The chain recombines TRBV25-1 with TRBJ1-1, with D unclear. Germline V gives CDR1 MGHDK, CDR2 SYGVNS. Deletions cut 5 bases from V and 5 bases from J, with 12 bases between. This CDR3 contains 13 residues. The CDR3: CASSLVTGTEAFF. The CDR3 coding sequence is TGTGCCAGCAGTTTAGTCACTGGTACTGAAGCTTTCTTT.

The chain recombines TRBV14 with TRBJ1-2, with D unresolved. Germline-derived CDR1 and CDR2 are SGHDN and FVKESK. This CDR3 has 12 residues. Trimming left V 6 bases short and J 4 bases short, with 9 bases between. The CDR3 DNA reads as TGTGCCAGCAGTTCGACTGTCTATGGCTACACCTTC. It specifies CASSSTVYGYTF. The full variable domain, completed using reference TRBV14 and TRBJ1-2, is EAGVTQFPSHSVIEKGQTVTLRCDPISGHDNLYWYRRVMGKEIKFLLHFVKESKQDESGMPNNRFLAERTGGTYSTLKVQPAELEDSGVYFCASSSTVYGYTFGSGTRLTVV.

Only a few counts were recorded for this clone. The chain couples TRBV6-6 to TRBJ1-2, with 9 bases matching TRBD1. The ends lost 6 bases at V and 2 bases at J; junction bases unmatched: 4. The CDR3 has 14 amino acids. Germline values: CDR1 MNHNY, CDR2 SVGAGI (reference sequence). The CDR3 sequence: CASRGTGSNYGYTF. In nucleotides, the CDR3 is TGTGCCAGCAGGGGGACAGGGTCAAACTATGGCTACACCTTC.

The CDR3 here is CASSSSGTGGGQETQYF. DNA of the CDR3: TGTGCCAGTAGTTCTTCCGGGACAGGGGGCGGCCAAGAGACCCAGTACTTC. The J gene is TRBJ2-5, the V gene TRBV19; 12 bases line up with TRBD1. The junction had 8 bases not matched to a gene; V was cut back by 5 bases and J by 1 base. This CDR3 comprises 17 residues. Germline loops: CDR1 LNHDA, CDR2 SQIVND (reference sequence).

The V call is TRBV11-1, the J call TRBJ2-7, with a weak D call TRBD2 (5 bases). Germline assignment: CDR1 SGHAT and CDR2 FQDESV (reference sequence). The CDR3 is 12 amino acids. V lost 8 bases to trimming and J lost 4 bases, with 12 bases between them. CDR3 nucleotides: TGTGCCAGCTCCCCGGGCGGGTACGAGCAGTACTTC. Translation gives CASSPGGYEQYF.

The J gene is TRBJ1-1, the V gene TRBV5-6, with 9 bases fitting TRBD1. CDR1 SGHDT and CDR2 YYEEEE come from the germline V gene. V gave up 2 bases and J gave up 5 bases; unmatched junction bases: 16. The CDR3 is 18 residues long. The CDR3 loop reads CASSLTGGALYQGTEAFF. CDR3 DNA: TGTGCCAGCAGCTTAACAGGGGGCGCCCTGTATCAGGGAACTGAAGCTTTCTTT.

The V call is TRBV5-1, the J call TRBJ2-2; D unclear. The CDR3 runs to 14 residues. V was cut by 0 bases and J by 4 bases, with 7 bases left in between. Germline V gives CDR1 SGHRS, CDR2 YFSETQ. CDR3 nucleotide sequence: TGCGCCAGCAGCTTGGCGGAGATCACCGGGGAGCTGTTTTTT. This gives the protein CASSLAEITGELFF.

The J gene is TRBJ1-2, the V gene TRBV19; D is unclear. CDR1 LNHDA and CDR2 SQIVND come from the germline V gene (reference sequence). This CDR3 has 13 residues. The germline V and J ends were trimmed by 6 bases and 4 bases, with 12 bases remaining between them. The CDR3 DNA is TGTGCCAGTAGCACCCCCCCGGTCTATGGCTACACCTTC. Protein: CASSTPPVYGYTF.

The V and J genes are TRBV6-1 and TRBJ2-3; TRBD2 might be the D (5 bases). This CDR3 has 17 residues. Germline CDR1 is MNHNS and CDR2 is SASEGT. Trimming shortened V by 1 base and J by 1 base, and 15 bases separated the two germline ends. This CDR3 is CASSEEGALAGTDTQYF. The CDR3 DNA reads TGTGCCAGCAGTGAAGAAGGAGCGCTAGCAGGCACAGATACGCAGTATTTT.

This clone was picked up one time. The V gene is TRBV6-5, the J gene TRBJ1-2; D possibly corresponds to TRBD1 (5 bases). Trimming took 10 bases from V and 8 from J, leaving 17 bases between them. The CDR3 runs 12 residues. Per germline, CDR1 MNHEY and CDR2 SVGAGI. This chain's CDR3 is CATQTRDRGYTF. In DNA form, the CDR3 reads TGTGCCACTCAAACCAGGGATCGCGGCTACACCTTC.

For the CDR3, the DNA is TGTGCCAGCAGCTTAGGTGGGAGGGTTGGGTACTACGAGCAGTACTTC. This sequence encodes CASSLGGRVGYYEQYF. The rearrangement joins TRBV11-2 to TRBJ2-7; 7 bases align to TRBD2. J gave up 3 bases and V 1 base, and 9 bases lay outside the gene matches. The germline V gene has CDR1 SGHAT and CDR2 FQNNGV. The CDR3 has 16 amino acids.

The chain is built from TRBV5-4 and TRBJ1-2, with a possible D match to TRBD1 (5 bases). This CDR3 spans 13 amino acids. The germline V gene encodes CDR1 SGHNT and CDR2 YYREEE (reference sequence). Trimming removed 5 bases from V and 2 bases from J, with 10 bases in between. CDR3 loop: CASSADRNYGYTF. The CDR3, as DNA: TGTGCCAGCAGTGCTGACAGAAACTATGGCTACACCTTC. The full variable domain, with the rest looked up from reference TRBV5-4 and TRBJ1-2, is ETGVTQSPTHLIKTRGQQVTLRCSSQSGHNTVSWYQQALGQGPQFIFQYYREEENGRGNFPPRFSGLQFPNYSSELNVNALELDDSALYLCASSADRNYGYTFGSGTRLTVV.

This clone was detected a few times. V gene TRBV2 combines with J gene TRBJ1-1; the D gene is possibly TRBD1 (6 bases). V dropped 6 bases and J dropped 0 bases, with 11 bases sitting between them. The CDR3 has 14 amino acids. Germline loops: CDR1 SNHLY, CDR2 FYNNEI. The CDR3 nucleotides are TGTGCCAGCAGGAGGACAGAAGTGAACACTGAAGCTTTCTTT. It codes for CASRRTEVNTEAFF.

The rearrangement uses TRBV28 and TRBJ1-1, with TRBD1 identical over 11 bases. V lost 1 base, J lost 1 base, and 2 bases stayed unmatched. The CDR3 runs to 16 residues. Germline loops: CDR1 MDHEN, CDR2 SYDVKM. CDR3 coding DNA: TGTGCCAGCAGTTTATCCGGGACAGGGGGGAACACTGAAGCTTTCTTT. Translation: CASSLSGTGGNTEAFF.

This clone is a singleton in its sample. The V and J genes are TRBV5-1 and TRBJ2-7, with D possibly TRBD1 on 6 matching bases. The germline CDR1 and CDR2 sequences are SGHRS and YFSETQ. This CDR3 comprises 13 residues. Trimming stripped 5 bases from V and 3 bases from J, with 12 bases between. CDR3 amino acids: CASRGTQVYEQYF. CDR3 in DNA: TGCGCCAGCAGGGGGACACAAGTCTACGAGCAGTACTTC.